This T cell receptor beta chain was identified in a study of T-cell memory formation after mild COVID-19. Overall study context: TCR clusters showed largely donor specificity.

Sample barcodes and UMIs were carried by the TCR alpha and TCR beta cDNA libraries that 5'RACE generated with constant-segment primers. TCRdb used MiXCR to reprocess the 5' RACE reads, holding one entry per CDR3 protein. The sample has more than 300,000 distinct CDR3 sequences, 12% to 15% seen once; the top ten hold approximately 21%. This clonotype was counted only a few times. Trimming cost V 1 base and J 6 bases; bases outside gene matches: 15. This CDR3 spans 17 amino acids. The germline CDR1 and CDR2 sequences are LGHNA and YSLEER. The clonotype originates from a man in his late teens or twenties who had mild COVID-19 (a few samples of this study predate the infection). Cell type and time point are not known. Sequenced material: PBMCs or a T cell subset sorted from them (not recorded which). The gene calls are TRBV4-3 and TRBJ2-7; TRBD1 agrees at 7 bases. The chain's CDR3 is CASSQVTRAGGRGEQYF. The CDR3 DNA reads as TGCGCCAGCAGCCAAGTCACTCGGGCAGGGGGTCGAGGCGAGCAGTACTTC.